Listed below are T cell receptor beta chains from one sample, sequenced in a study of beta chain features in type 1 diabetes. Sequencing used immunoSEQ multiplex PCR; TCRdb keeps in-frame clones, though not all of them. The repertoire holds around 250,000 clones, with around 68% as singletons. The sequenced sample consisted of naive CD4+ T cells from blood. The source of these receptors is a man aged 25 to 40 in good health. Each CDR3 is given with its conserved first and last residue. Fields, in order: CDR3 length, V gene, J gene, clone size, D gene, CDR3 protein, CDR3 DNA. A D gene is named only where the DNA matches it firmly. Some rows mark clone size as missing; the rest say once, few, many or name a class of expanded clone.

>15|TRBV6-1|TRBJ2-1|NA|NA
CASRVRDPGYNEQFF
TGTGCCAGCAGGGTCCGGGACCCGGGATACAATGAGCAGTTCTTC
>16|TRBV14|TRBJ2-2|NA|TRBD1
CASSQEWTGGTGELFF
TGTGCCAGCAGCCAAGAGTGGACAGGGGGCACCGGGGAGCTGTTTTTT
>11|TRBV7-2|TRBJ2-7|NA|NA
CASSPLYEQYF
TGTGCCAGCAGCCCCCTCTACGAGCAGTACTTC
>15|TRBV15|TRBJ2-7|NA|TRBD1
CATSRDNRGTYEQYF
TGTGCCACCAGCAGAGATAACAGGGGCACCTACGAGCAGTACTTC
>15|TRBV2|TRBJ2-1|NA|NA
CASRTGTSTYNEQFF
TGTGCCAGCAGAACCGGGACATCTACCTACAATGAGCAGTTCTTC
>14|TRBV6-5|TRBJ2-1|NA|TRBD1
CASVDRTTYNEQFF
TGTGCCAGCGTGGACAGGACAACCTACAATGAGCAGTTCTTC
>15|TRBV6-6|TRBJ1-2|NA|TRBD1
CASSYGNGQGHGYTF
TGTGCCAGCAGTTACGGAAACGGACAGGGCCATGGCTACACCTTC
>12|TRBV29-1|TRBJ2-1|once|NA
CSVDPQVNEQFF
TGCAGCGTTGACCCACAGGTCAATGAGCAGTTCTTC
>11|TRBV11-2|TRBJ2-5|NA|NA
CASSLDWDQYF
TGTGCCAGCAGCTTGGACTGGGACCAGTACTTC
>15|TRBV30|TRBJ1-2|NA|NA
CASFHLMRGKNGYTF
TGTGCTTCGTTTCACCTAATGAGGGGGAAGAATGGCTACACCTTC
>13|TRBV9|TRBJ2-3|NA|NA
CASSPGSTDTQYF
TGTGCCAGCAGCCCCGGGAGCACAGATACGCAGTATTTT
>18|TRBV7-2|TRBJ2-1|NA|TRBD2
CASSLVPSGGLSYNEQFF
TGTGCCAGCAGCTTAGTCCCCAGCGGGGGCCTCTCCTACAATGAGCAGTTCTTC
>12|TRBV4-3|TRBJ2-5|NA|NA
CASSQDNAPQYF
TGCGCCAGCAGCCAAGATAATGCGCCCCAGTACTTC
>14|TRBV2|TRBJ2-1|few|TRBD1
CASSGQGSYNEQFF
TGTGCCAGCAGTGGACAGGGGTCTTACAATGAGCAGTTCTTC
>12|TRBV29-1|TRBJ2-1|NA|NA
CSARTEVYEQFF
TGCAGCGCTCGGACAGAAGTGTATGAGCAGTTCTTC
>15|TRBV29-1|TRBJ2-2|NA|TRBD1
CSVQQGARSTGELFF
TGCAGCGTTCAACAGGGGGCGCGTAGCACCGGGGAGCTGTTTTTT
>14|TRBV4-3|TRBJ2-3|NA|NA
CASSQDPKTDTQYF
TGCGCCAGCAGCCAAGACCCGAAGACAGATACGCAGTATTTT
>14|TRBV18|TRBJ1-5|NA|TRBD1
CASSQGQPNQPQHF
TGTGCCAGCTCACAGGGACAGCCCAATCAGCCCCAGCATTTT
>15|TRBV28|TRBJ2-1|NA|TRBD1
CASSPRTGGYNEQFF
TGTGCCAGCAGTCCAAGGACAGGGGGTTACAATGAGCAGTTCTTC
>16|TRBV6-1|TRBJ2-3|NA|NA
CASSAWGDRGTDTQYF
TGTGCCAGCAGTGCCTGGGGGGACAGAGGCACAGATACGCAGTATTTT
>13|TRBV4-3|TRBJ1-1|few|NA
CASSQGMNTEAFF
TGCGCCAGCAGCCAAGGAATGAACACTGAAGCTTTCTTT
>10|TRBV30|TRBJ2-1|NA|NA
CAWASSERFF
TGTGCCTGGGCCTCCTCCGAGCGGTTCTTC